This T cell receptor (beta chain) was recorded in a study of identical twins. Study-wide results and limits: Cord blood beta clonotypes that were abundant carried fewer insertions, and memory repertoires showed no such trend.

In regard to this clonotype: Antigen: not known.

TCRdb re-called the 5' RACE reads through MiXCR, storing one row per CDR3 protein. This sample has about 240,000 distinct CDR3 sequences, with 7.5% found just once. Healthy Caucasians, and only they, were the donors. Germline assignment: CDR1 SGHRS and CDR2 YFSETQ. With V trimmed by 4 bases and J by 6 bases, 9 bases remained unmatched. The CDR3 covers 14 residues. The same data also contributed to another study, on yellow fever vaccine responses in identical twins.

The sequenced sample consisted of CD8+ T cells sorted from blood. The V gene is TRBV5-1, the J gene TRBJ1-1; 7 nucleotides match TRBD1. The sequence was collected from a young woman in good health. CDR3 loop: CASSPGTQGSEAFF. The CDR3 bases are TGCGCCAGCAGCCCCGGGACACAGGGGTCTGAAGCTTTCTTT.